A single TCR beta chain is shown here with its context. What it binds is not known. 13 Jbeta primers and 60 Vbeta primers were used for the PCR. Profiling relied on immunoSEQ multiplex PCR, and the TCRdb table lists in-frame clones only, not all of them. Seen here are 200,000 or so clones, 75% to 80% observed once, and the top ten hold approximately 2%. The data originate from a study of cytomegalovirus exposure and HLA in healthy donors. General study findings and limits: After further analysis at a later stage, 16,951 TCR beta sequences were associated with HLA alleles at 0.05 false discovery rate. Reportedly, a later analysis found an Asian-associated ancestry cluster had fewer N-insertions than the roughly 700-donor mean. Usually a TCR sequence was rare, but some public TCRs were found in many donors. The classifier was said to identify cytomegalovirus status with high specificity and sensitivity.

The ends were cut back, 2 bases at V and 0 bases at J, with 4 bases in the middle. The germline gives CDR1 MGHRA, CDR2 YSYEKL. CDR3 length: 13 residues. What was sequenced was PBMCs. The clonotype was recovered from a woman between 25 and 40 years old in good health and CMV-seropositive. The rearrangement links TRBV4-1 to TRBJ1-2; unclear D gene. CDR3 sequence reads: CASSQSSNYGYTF. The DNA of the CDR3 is TGCGCCAGCAGCCAATCTTCTAACTATGGCTACACCTTC.